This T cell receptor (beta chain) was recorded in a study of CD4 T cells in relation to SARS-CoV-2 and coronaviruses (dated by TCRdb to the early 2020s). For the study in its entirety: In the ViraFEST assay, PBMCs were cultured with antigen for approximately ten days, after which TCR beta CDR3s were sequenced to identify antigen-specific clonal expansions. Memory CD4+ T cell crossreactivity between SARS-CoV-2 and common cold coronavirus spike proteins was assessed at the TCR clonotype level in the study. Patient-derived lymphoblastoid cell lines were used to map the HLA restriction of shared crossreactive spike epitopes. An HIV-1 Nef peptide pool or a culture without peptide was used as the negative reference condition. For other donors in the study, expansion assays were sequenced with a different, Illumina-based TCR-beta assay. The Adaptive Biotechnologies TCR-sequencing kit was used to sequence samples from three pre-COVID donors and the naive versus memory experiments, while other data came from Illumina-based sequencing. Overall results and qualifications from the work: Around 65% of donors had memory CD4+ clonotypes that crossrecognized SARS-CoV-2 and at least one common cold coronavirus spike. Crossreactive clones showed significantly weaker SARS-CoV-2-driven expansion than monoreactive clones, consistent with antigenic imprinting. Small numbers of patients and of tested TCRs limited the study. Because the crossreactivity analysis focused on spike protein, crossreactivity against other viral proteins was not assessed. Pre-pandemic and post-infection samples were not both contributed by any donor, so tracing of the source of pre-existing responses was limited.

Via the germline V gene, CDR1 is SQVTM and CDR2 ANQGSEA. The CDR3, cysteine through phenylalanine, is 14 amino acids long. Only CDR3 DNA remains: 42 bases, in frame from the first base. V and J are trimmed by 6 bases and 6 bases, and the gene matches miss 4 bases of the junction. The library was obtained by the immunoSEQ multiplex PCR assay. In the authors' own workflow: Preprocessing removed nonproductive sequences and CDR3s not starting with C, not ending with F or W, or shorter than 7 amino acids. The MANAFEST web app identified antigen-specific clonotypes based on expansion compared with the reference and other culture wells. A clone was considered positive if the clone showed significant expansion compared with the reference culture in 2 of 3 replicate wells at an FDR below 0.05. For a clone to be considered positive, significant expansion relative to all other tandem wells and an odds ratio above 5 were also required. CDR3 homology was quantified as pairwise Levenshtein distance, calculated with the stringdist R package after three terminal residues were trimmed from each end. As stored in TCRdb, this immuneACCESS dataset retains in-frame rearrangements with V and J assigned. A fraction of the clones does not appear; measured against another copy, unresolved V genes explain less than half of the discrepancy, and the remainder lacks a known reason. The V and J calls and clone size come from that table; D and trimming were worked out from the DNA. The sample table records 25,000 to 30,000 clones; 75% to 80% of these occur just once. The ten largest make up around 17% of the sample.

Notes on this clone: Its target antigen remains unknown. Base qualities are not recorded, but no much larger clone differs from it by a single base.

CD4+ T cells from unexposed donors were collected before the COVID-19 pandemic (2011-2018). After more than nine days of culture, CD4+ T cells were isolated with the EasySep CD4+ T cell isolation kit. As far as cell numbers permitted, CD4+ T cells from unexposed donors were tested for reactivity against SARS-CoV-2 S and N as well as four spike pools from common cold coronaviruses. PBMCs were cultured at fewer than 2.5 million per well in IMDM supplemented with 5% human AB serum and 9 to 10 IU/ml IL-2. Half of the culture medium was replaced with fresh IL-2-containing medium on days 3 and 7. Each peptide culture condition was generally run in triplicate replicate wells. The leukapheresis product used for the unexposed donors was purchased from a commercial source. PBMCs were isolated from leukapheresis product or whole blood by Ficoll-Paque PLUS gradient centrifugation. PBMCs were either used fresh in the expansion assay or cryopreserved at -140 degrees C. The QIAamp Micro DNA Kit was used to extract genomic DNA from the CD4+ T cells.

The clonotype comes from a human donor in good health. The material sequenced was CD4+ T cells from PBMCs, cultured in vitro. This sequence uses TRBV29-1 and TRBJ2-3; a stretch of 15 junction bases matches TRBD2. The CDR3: CSVGLAGGMDTQYF. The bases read TGCAGCGTCGGACTAGCGGGGGGGATGGATACGCAGTATTTT.